The rows below give T cell receptor beta chains drawn from one sample of a study of human T cells and chemical hapten exposure. TCRdb redid the calling of the RACE reads with MiXCR, one entry per CDR3 protein. The sample lists roughly 80,000 distinct CDR3 sequences, about 10% occurring once. The sequencing used whole blood, collected in connection with sensitization to the hapten diphenylcyclopropenone (DPC). These TCRs come from a woman in her fifties or sixties with alopecia areata. Some clones in this sample may be carry-over from other donors' samples. The CDR3 runs from the conserved cysteine through the conserved F or W. Each record gives: V gene, J gene, clone size, D gene, CDR3 DNA, CDR3 protein. D genes are given only for firm matches. Clone size is not always given. Where it is, it says once, few, many or a class for expanded clones.

TRBV7-2	TRBJ1-1	few	TRBD1	TGTGCCAGCAGCTTAGCACAGGGGCTCGGCACTGAAGCTTTCTTT	CASSLAQGLGTEAFF
TRBV29-1	TRBJ1-1	many	TRBD1	TGCAGCGTTGAGGGCCTGGGGACAGGGATTACTTTCTTT	CSVEGLGTGITFF
TRBV9	TRBJ1-3	many	NA	TGTGCCAGCAGCGTATATACAGGGAGCTCTGGAAACACCATATATTTT	CASSVYTGSSGNTIYF
TRBV20-1	TRBJ1-1	few	NA	TGCAGTGCTTCTCAGGGCGCCCCTGAAGCTTTCTTT	CSASQGAPEAFF
TRBV20-1	TRBJ1-4	few	TRBD1	TGCAGTGCCAGGGACAGGGGGCGCTTCAATGAAAAACTGTTTTTT	CSARDRGRFNEKLFF
TRBV28	TRBJ2-7	many	NA	TGTGCCAGCAGTACCTATAGGAGCTCCTACGAGCAGTACTTC	CASSTYRSSYEQYF
TRBV2	TRBJ2-2	NA	TRBD2	TGTGCCAGCAGACAACTAGCGGGGTACACCGGGGAGCTGTTTTTT	CASRQLAGYTGELFF
TRBV27	TRBJ1-1	many	TRBD1	TGTGCCAGCAGTGTGGACAGGGACACTGAAGCTTTCTTT	CASSVDRDTEAFF
TRBV6-2/TRBV6-3	TRBJ1-1	many	NA	TGTGCCAGCAGTTCGATCAGGGGTACTGAAGCTTTCTTT	CASSSIRGTEAFF
TRBV2	TRBJ1-5	many	NA	TGTGCCAGCAGTGTAGAGCGAGGCAATCAGCCCCAGCATTTT	CASSVERGNQPQHF
TRBV29-1	TRBJ1-2	many	NA	TGCAGCGTTGAAAATATCGGAGGGCGAGGCTACACCTTC	CSVENIGGRGYTF
TRBV7-3	TRBJ1-6	many	TRBD1	TGTGCCAGCAGCTATACAGGGGATTCACCCCTCCACTTT	CASSYTGDSPLHF
TRBV20-1	TRBJ2-2	many	NA	TGCAGTGCTAGGACCAAAGGACAAGTCGGGGAGCTGTTTTTT	CSARTKGQVGELFF
TRBV28	TRBJ2-4	NA	NA	TGTGCCAGCAGTGAGGAGATGGGAGCCAAAAACATTCAGTACTTC	CASSEEMGAKNIQYF
TRBV27	TRBJ2-2	few	TRBD2	TGTGCCAGCAGTTCTCCCCTTGGCGGGAGGGCCTACAGGGACACCGGGGAGCTGTTTTTT	CASSSPLGGRAYRDTGELFF
TRBV4-1	TRBJ2-1	NA	NA	TGCGCCAGCAGCCCCTCGACAAACTCCTACAATGAGCAGTTCTTC	CASSPSTNSYNEQFF
TRBV20-1	TRBJ1-3	many	TRBD1	TGCAGTGCTAGATACCGGGACAGGGGAGAGATCTCTGGAAACACCATATATTTT	CSARYRDRGEISGNTIYF
TRBV6-2/TRBV6-3	TRBJ2-2	NA	NA	TGTGCCAGCAGTTCACGGGACCGGGTATCCGGGGAGCTGTTTTTT	CASSSRDRVSGELFF
TRBV7-2	TRBJ2-5	NA	TRBD1	TGTGCCAGCAGCTCGGGACAGGGGTTACAAGAGACCCAGTACTTC	CASSSGQGLQETQYF
TRBV6-5	TRBJ2-3	many	NA	TGTGCCAGCAAGGCCAGCGGGTCTAGCACAGATACGCAGTATTTT	CASKASGSSTDTQYF
TRBV28	TRBJ2-5	NA	TRBD2	TGTGCCAGCAGTTCTCCAGCGGGGAGACAAGAGACCCAGTACTTC	CASSSPAGRQETQYF
TRBV28	TRBJ2-2	NA	TRBD2	TGTGCCAGCAGTCCACGTTGGCGGGAGCTTACCGGGGAGCTGTTTTTT	CASSPRWRELTGELFF
TRBV7-2	TRBJ2-7	few	NA	TGTGCCAGCAGCTGGCCGACCCCGAGCTACGAGCAGTACTTC	CASSWPTPSYEQYF
TRBV10-2	TRBJ2-3	few	NA	TGCGCCAGCAGTGGCCTCCCTAAACAGGGTCGCCCAGATACGCAGTATTTT	CASSGLPKQGRPDTQYF
TRBV11-2	TRBJ1-4	many	NA	TGTGCCAGCAGCTCCTGGGACACCCCCTATGAAAAACTGTTTTTT	CASSSWDTPYEKLFF
TRBV20-1	TRBJ1-2	NA	TRBD1	TGCAGTGCTAGAGCCGGTAGCGGACAGGGAATTGGCTACACCTTC	CSARAGSGQGIGYTF
TRBV7-2	TRBJ2-7	NA	NA	TGTGCCAGCAGCCACCTAACCTACGAGCAGTACTTC	CASSHLTYEQYF
TRBV2	TRBJ2-7	NA	TRBD2	TGTGCCAGCAGTCTTGACCTAGCGGGAGCTTCCGAGCAGTACTTC	CASSLDLAGASEQYF
TRBV11-2	TRBJ2-7	few	NA	TGTGCCAGCAGCCCCCTGGGGGGCTATGTCAGCTCCTACGAGCAGTACTTC	CASSPLGGYVSSYEQYF
TRBV11-2	TRBJ1-1	many	TRBD1	TGTGCCAGCAGCTTAGACAGGGGGGTTGCCGCTTTCTTT	CASSLDRGVAAFF
TRBV2	TRBJ2-7	few	NA	TGTGCCAGCAGTAATCTTAGAGGGGGAACCTACGAGCAGTACTTC	CASSNLRGGTYEQYF
TRBV14	TRBJ1-2	few	NA	TGTGCCAGCAGCCCTCGACTTAACTATGGCTACACCTTC	CASSPRLNYGYTF